These T cell receptor beta chains were read from a single sample in a study of blood T cell repertoires in COVID-19. Clones were sequenced by immunoSEQ multiplex PCR, and TCRdb holds only the in-frame ones, with some missing. The table has fewer than 150,000 clones, 86% seen once; the top ten hold approximately 7.9%. Sequenced input: peripheral blood. These receptors all stem from a man between 65 and 85 years old who had recovered from COVID-19. CDR3s include the opening cysteine and the closing phenylalanine or tryptophan. The order of the fields is clone size, V gene, J gene, D gene, CDR3 DNA, CDR3 protein. The D gene is left open where the match is weak. The listing skips clone size in some rows; elsewhere it reads once, few, many or a size class.

abundance: -; v_gene: TRBV2; j_gene: TRBJ1-3; d_gene: -; CDR3nt: TGTGCCAGCAGTACGATCGGGGCTGGAAACACCATATATTTT; CDR3aa: CASSTIGAGNTIYF
abundance: -; v_gene: TRBV3-1/TRBV3-2; j_gene: TRBJ2-7; d_gene: TRBD2; CDR3nt: TGTGCCAGCAGCCATACCCCTCGGGGGAGGGTATTTTACGAGCAGTACTTC; CDR3aa: CASSHTPRGRVFYEQYF
abundance: -; v_gene: TRBV2; j_gene: TRBJ1-6; d_gene: -; CDR3nt: TGTGCCAGCAGTGTTGGCAGGGGAAATTCACCCCTCCACTTT; CDR3aa: CASSVGRGNSPLHF
abundance: -; v_gene: TRBV19; j_gene: TRBJ1-6; d_gene: -; CDR3nt: TGTGCCAGTCGACAGGTCGACAATTCACCCCTCCACTTT; CDR3aa: CASRQVDNSPLHF
abundance: -; v_gene: TRBV28; j_gene: TRBJ1-2; d_gene: TRBD1; CDR3nt: TGTGCCAGCAGTTTTATCGGCAGGGGGCGCGAGGGCTACACCTTC; CDR3aa: CASSFIGRGREGYTF
abundance: -; v_gene: TRBV6-2/TRBV6-3; j_gene: TRBJ1-2; d_gene: TRBD1; CDR3nt: TGTGCCAGCAGTTACGGGACAGGGGCTCAGTACACCTTC; CDR3aa: CASSYGTGAQYTF
abundance: -; v_gene: TRBV2; j_gene: TRBJ2-5; d_gene: -; CDR3nt: TGTGCCAGCAGTGGGGCGGGCGGGGCCCAGTACTTC; CDR3aa: CASSGAGGAQYF
abundance: once; v_gene: TRBV7-2; j_gene: TRBJ2-1; d_gene: TRBD1; CDR3nt: TGTGCCAGCAGCCTAGGGACAGAGAAGCAGTTCTTC; CDR3aa: CASSLGTEKQFF
abundance: -; v_gene: TRBV5-1; j_gene: TRBJ2-7; d_gene: -; CDR3nt: TGCGCCAGCAGCCGAGACAGAGCCTACGAGCAGTACTTC; CDR3aa: CASSRDRAYEQYF
abundance: few; v_gene: TRBV7-9; j_gene: TRBJ2-3; d_gene: -; CDR3nt: TGTGCCAGCAGCTTACATACAGATACGCAGTATTTT; CDR3aa: CASSLHTDTQYF
abundance: large; v_gene: TRBV28; j_gene: TRBJ2-3; d_gene: TRBD2; CDR3nt: TGTGCCAGCACGGACTCAGCGGGAAAAGGCCCAGATACGCAGTATTTT; CDR3aa: CASTDSAGKGPDTQYF
abundance: -; v_gene: TRBV7-2; j_gene: TRBJ2-7; d_gene: TRBD1; CDR3nt: TGTGCCAGCAGTCTAAGACAGGGCTACGAGCAGTACTTC; CDR3aa: CASSLRQGYEQYF
abundance: -; v_gene: TRBV6-5; j_gene: TRBJ2-7; d_gene: -; CDR3nt: TGCACAACAGGGTTCTCCTACGAGCAGTACTTC; CDR3aa: CTTGFSYEQYF
abundance: once; v_gene: TRBV12-3/TRBV12-4; j_gene: TRBJ1-2; d_gene: -; CDR3nt: TGTGCCAGCAGTTCCACGGGAGGGTTGGGCTACACCTTC; CDR3aa: CASSSTGGLGYTF
abundance: -; v_gene: TRBV7-8; j_gene: TRBJ1-4; d_gene: -; CDR3nt: TGTGCCAGCAGGAGAGTCGCTAATGAAAAACTGTTTTTT; CDR3aa: CASRRVANEKLFF
abundance: -; v_gene: TRBV5-1; j_gene: TRBJ2-3; d_gene: -; CDR3nt: TGCGCCAGCAGAGCGGGTAGCACAGATACGCAGTATTTT; CDR3aa: CASRAGSTDTQYF
abundance: -; v_gene: TRBV2; j_gene: TRBJ2-7; d_gene: TRBD2; CDR3nt: TGTGCCAGCAGTGATGGGACTAGCATTTACGAGCAGTACTTC; CDR3aa: CASSDGTSIYEQYF
abundance: -; v_gene: TRBV2; j_gene: TRBJ2-1; d_gene: -; CDR3nt: TGTGCCAGCAGTGGCGGCTCCTACAATGAGCAGTTCTTC; CDR3aa: CASSGGSYNEQFF
abundance: -; v_gene: TRBV4-2; j_gene: TRBJ2-1; d_gene: TRBD1; CDR3nt: TGTGCCAGCAGCCAGTCGACAGGGTTCTACAATGAGCAGTTCTTC; CDR3aa: CASSQSTGFYNEQFF
abundance: once; v_gene: TRBV19; j_gene: TRBJ2-5; d_gene: TRBD2; CDR3nt: TGTGCCAGTAGTATAAGGGGACTAGCGGGGGGCGGAGAGACCCAGTACTTC; CDR3aa: CASSIRGLAGGGETQYF
abundance: -; v_gene: TRBV7-2; j_gene: TRBJ1-5; d_gene: -; CDR3nt: TGTGCCAGCAGTCCCAGGGTTGATCAGCCCCAGCATTTT; CDR3aa: CASSPRVDQPQHF
abundance: -; v_gene: TRBV7-2; j_gene: TRBJ1-1; d_gene: TRBD1; CDR3nt: TGTGCCAGCAGCTCCCATCGGACAGGGGGCGGAATATCCACTGAAGCTTTCTTT; CDR3aa: CASSSHRTGGGISTEAFF
abundance: few; v_gene: TRBV2; j_gene: TRBJ2-4; d_gene: -; CDR3nt: TGTGCCAGCGAGGGCGGGATGCCACGGAACATTCAGTACTTC; CDR3aa: CASEGGMPRNIQYF
abundance: -; v_gene: TRBV5-6; j_gene: TRBJ2-3; d_gene: -; CDR3nt: TGTGCCAGCAGCTTGGGCTTCCGTCGGGAAGATACGCAGTATTTT; CDR3aa: CASSLGFRREDTQYF
abundance: -; v_gene: TRBV7-8; j_gene: TRBJ1-5; d_gene: -; CDR3nt: TGTGCCAGCAGCCGCCGGGAGGGTAGCAATCAGCCCCAGCATTTT; CDR3aa: CASSRREGSNQPQHF
abundance: -; v_gene: TRBV7-2; j_gene: TRBJ2-3; d_gene: -; CDR3nt: TGTGCCAGCAGGAGAACAGGGTTAACAGATACGCAGTATTTT; CDR3aa: CASRRTGLTDTQYF
abundance: -; v_gene: TRBV7-2; j_gene: TRBJ2-4; d_gene: TRBD2; CDR3nt: TGTGCCAGCAGCTTACGTACGGGAGGTCCGCTAGCCAAAAACATTCAGTACTTC; CDR3aa: CASSLRTGGPLAKNIQYF
abundance: once; v_gene: TRBV2; j_gene: TRBJ2-5; d_gene: -; CDR3nt: TGTGCCAGCAGTGAGGAACTAGAAGAGACCCAGTACTTC; CDR3aa: CASSEELEETQYF
abundance: -; v_gene: TRBV13; j_gene: TRBJ2-7; d_gene: TRBD2; CDR3nt: TGTGCCAGCAGCGTAAAGCCCGGGACTAGCGGGGGGTACGAGCAGTACTTC; CDR3aa: CASSVKPGTSGGYEQYF
abundance: -; v_gene: TRBV24-1; j_gene: TRBJ2-3; d_gene: TRBD2; CDR3nt: TGTGCCACCAGTGACGCGCCGGGACTAGCGGGGGTTAGCACAGATACGCAGTATTTT; CDR3aa: CATSDAPGLAGVSTDTQYF
abundance: -; v_gene: TRBV10-2; j_gene: TRBJ2-4; d_gene: -; CDR3nt: TGCGCCAGCACCTCCCCCAGGGGAGAGGTCCACTTC; CDR3aa: CASTSPRGEVHF
abundance: -; v_gene: TRBV5-4; j_gene: TRBJ2-1; d_gene: TRBD1; CDR3nt: TGTGCCAGCAGCGTGGGGACAGGACTCTGGAATGAGCAGTTCTTC; CDR3aa: CASSVGTGLWNEQFF
abundance: once; v_gene: TRBV5-4; j_gene: TRBJ1-6; d_gene: TRBD1; CDR3nt: TGTGCCAGCAGCTTAGAGGGACAGGGAAATTCACCCCTCCACTTT; CDR3aa: CASSLEGQGNSPLHF
abundance: -; v_gene: TRBV19; j_gene: TRBJ1-4; d_gene: -; CDR3nt: TGTGCCAGTAGAAAGGGGCGCCCGAGGGAAAAACTGTTTTTT; CDR3aa: CASRKGRPREKLFF
abundance: -; v_gene: TRBV5-1; j_gene: TRBJ2-1; d_gene: TRBD2; CDR3nt: TGCGCCAGCAATCGGTGGGGGGAGGGCTATGAGCAGTTCTTC; CDR3aa: CASNRWGEGYEQFF
abundance: -; v_gene: TRBV5-6; j_gene: TRBJ2-2; d_gene: -; CDR3nt: TGTGCCAGCAGCTTCTGGGGCGCAATTTGGACCGGGGAGCTGTTTTTT; CDR3aa: CASSFWGAIWTGELFF
abundance: -; v_gene: TRBV2; j_gene: TRBJ1-5; d_gene: -; CDR3nt: TGTGCCAGCAGAAACAGCTACAATCAGCCCCAGCATTTT; CDR3aa: CASRNSYNQPQHF
abundance: -; v_gene: TRBV7-3; j_gene: TRBJ2-7; d_gene: TRBD2; CDR3nt: TGTGCCAGCAGCCCAGGTCGCACGGGGGGCGAGCAGTACTTC; CDR3aa: CASSPGRTGGEQYF
abundance: -; v_gene: TRBV6-5; j_gene: TRBJ2-3; d_gene: -; CDR3nt: TGTGCCAGCAGTCCAGGGAGGAGCACAGATACGCAGTATTTT; CDR3aa: CASSPGRSTDTQYF
abundance: -; v_gene: TRBV9; j_gene: TRBJ1-2; d_gene: -; CDR3nt: TGTGCCAGCAGCGCTTACAGGGTGCAGAGCTATGGCTACACCTTC; CDR3aa: CASSAYRVQSYGYTF
abundance: few; v_gene: TRBV20-1; j_gene: TRBJ2-7; d_gene: TRBD1; CDR3nt: TGCAGTGCTAGAAAACAGGGGGCCCAATACTTC; CDR3aa: CSARKQGAQYF
abundance: -; v_gene: TRBV11-1; j_gene: TRBJ1-1; d_gene: -; CDR3nt: TGTGCCAGCAGCTTACATTTGAACACTGAAGCTTTCTTT; CDR3aa: CASSLHLNTEAFF
abundance: -; v_gene: TRBV28; j_gene: TRBJ2-6; d_gene: TRBD1; CDR3nt: TGTGCCAGCAGTTTATTTGCAGGGGGTAACTCCGTCCTGACTTTC; CDR3aa: CASSLFAGGNSVLTF
abundance: -; v_gene: TRBV5-1; j_gene: TRBJ2-2; d_gene: -; CDR3nt: TGCGCCAGCAGTGGGGCTAGCGAGGCCGGGGAGCTGTTTTTT; CDR3aa: CASSGASEAGELFF
abundance: -; v_gene: TRBV19; j_gene: TRBJ1-5; d_gene: -; CDR3nt: TGTGCCAGTCTGAACAGCGGAAGGGCTTATAGCAATCAGCCCCAGCATTTT; CDR3aa: CASLNSGRAYSNQPQHF
abundance: -; v_gene: TRBV13; j_gene: TRBJ2-1; d_gene: TRBD2; CDR3nt: TGTGCCAGCAGCTTAAGACTAGCGGACAATGAGCAGTTCTTC; CDR3aa: CASSLRLADNEQFF
abundance: -; v_gene: TRBV6-5; j_gene: TRBJ2-7; d_gene: TRBD2; CDR3nt: TGTGCCAGCAGCCCGGCACTAGCGGTCTCCTACGAGCAGTACTTC; CDR3aa: CASSPALAVSYEQYF
abundance: once; v_gene: TRBV24-1; j_gene: TRBJ2-7; d_gene: TRBD1; CDR3nt: TGTGCCACCAGTGATTTGAGGGACAGGAACCCCTACGAGCAGTACTTC; CDR3aa: CATSDLRDRNPYEQYF
abundance: -; v_gene: TRBV5-1; j_gene: TRBJ1-1; d_gene: TRBD1; CDR3nt: TGCGCCAGCAGCCAGACAGGGAAGGCCACTGAAGCTTTCTTT; CDR3aa: CASSQTGKATEAFF
abundance: -; v_gene: TRBV5-1; j_gene: TRBJ1-1; d_gene: -; CDR3nt: TGCGCCAGCAGCTTGAGAACAGGTTCAAACACTGAAGCTTTCTTT; CDR3aa: CASSLRTGSNTEAFF
abundance: -; v_gene: TRBV4-2; j_gene: TRBJ2-1; d_gene: -; CDR3nt: TGTGCCAGCAGCCCGAAGGATAGCCCGATGGATGAGCAGTTCTTC; CDR3aa: CASSPKDSPMDEQFF
abundance: -; v_gene: TRBV4-3; j_gene: TRBJ2-5; d_gene: TRBD2; CDR3nt: TGCGCCAGCAGCCAAGGCCCTGCGGGGGGAGAAGAGACCCAGTACTTC; CDR3aa: CASSQGPAGGEETQYF
abundance: -; v_gene: TRBV5-6; j_gene: TRBJ2-2; d_gene: -; CDR3nt: TGTGCCAGCAGCCCGTTACTCTACAACACCGGGGAGCTGTTTTTT; CDR3aa: CASSPLLYNTGELFF
abundance: -; v_gene: TRBV29-1; j_gene: TRBJ1-2; d_gene: TRBD1; CDR3nt: TGCAGCGTCGCGACAGGGAGACATGGCTACACCTTC; CDR3aa: CSVATGRHGYTF
abundance: -; v_gene: TRBV23-1; j_gene: TRBJ1-1; d_gene: -; CDR3nt: TGCGCCAGCAGTCAAAATGGGCAGGGAGGCACTGAAGCTTTCTTT; CDR3aa: CASSQNGQGGTEAFF
abundance: once; v_gene: TRBV7-6; j_gene: TRBJ2-5; d_gene: TRBD1; CDR3nt: TGTGCCAGCAGCTCAACAGGGGGCGCCTTAGAGACCCAGTACTTC; CDR3aa: CASSSTGGALETQYF
abundance: -; v_gene: TRBV9; j_gene: TRBJ1-4; d_gene: -; CDR3nt: TGTGCCAGCAGCGTAGGAGGTGCGCTTAATGAAAAACTGTTTTTT; CDR3aa: CASSVGGALNEKLFF
abundance: -; v_gene: TRBV20-1; j_gene: TRBJ1-1; d_gene: -; CDR3nt: TGCAGTGCTAGTAGACAGAGGAACACTGAAGCTTTCTTT; CDR3aa: CSASRQRNTEAFF
abundance: -; v_gene: TRBV5-1; j_gene: TRBJ1-6; d_gene: TRBD1; CDR3nt: TGCGCCAGCAGCTTGGTGGGACAGCGATTTCGTTCACCCCTCCACTTT; CDR3aa: CASSLVGQRFRSPLHF